These 22 T cell receptor beta chains were all obtained from the same sample, sequenced in a study of T cell responses to AZD1222 COVID-19 vaccine. Generated by immunoSEQ multiplex PCR, the TCRdb table keeps only in-frame clones and is missing some. This table holds roughly 120,000 clones, roughly 90% found once. The specimen comprised peripheral blood, sampled on day 0 of AZD1222 vaccination. The source of these receptors is an adult in good health.

A single count supports this clone. The V and J genes are TRBV11-2 and TRBJ2-5; D is undetermined. V was trimmed by 2 bases and J by 4 bases, leaving 11 bases between them. Germline V lookup: CDR1 SGHAT, CDR2 FQNNGV. The CDR3 is made up of 14 amino acids. CDR3 nucleotide sequence: TGTGCCAGCAGCTTATTGCTAGGGCCAGAGACCCAGTACTTC. Amino acids: CASSLLLGPETQYF.

The chain carries TRBV7-9 and TRBJ2-7, with TRBD1 identical over 8 bases. V lost 8 bases to trimming and J lost 3 bases; unmatched junction nucleotides: 6. Germline V gives CDR1 SEHNR, CDR2 FQNEAQ (reference sequence). The CDR3 extends over 13 amino acids. In nucleotides, the CDR3 is TGTGCCAGCGAACAGGGGGGAAGCTACGAGCAGTACTTC. Translated, it gives CASEQGGSYEQYF. The complete variable domain, with remaining parts taken from reference TRBV7-9 and TRBJ2-7, reads DTGVSQNPRHKITKRGQNVTFRCDPISEHNRLYWYRQTLGQGPEFLTYFQNEAQLEKSRLLSDRFSAERPKGSFSTLEIQRTEQGDSAMYLCASEQGGSYEQYFGPGTRLTVT.

This rearrangement joins TRBV6-4 to TRBJ2-6; D is tentatively TRBD1 or TRBD2 (5 bases each). V was trimmed by 8 bases and J by 4 bases, leaving 18 bases between them. This CDR3 region has 16 residues. Germline values: CDR1 MRHNA, CDR2 SNTAGT. CDR3 coding DNA: TGTGCCAGCGGAGAGGGACCCTCTAGGGGGGCCAACGTCCTGACTTTC. Its translation is CASGEGPSRGANVLTF.

This clone was detected only a few times. The same CDR3 also results from other DNA sequences found in this sample. V and J are TRBV6-5 and TRBJ1-1, with D possibly matching TRBD1 (5 bases). CDR1 and CDR2 (germline): MNHEY, SVGAGI. CDR3 length: 14 amino acids. Between the trimmed V and J ends, which lost 0 bases and 4 bases, there was a span of 9 bases. In nucleotides, the CDR3 is TGTGCCAGCAGTTACTCGAAAGGGGTCACTGAAGCTTTCTTT. Amino acids: CASSYSKGVTEAFF.

The table lists this clone with a count of one. The chain uses TRBV19 and TRBJ2-5, with 9 bases aligning to TRBD2. The germline gives CDR1 LNHDA, CDR2 SQIVND (reference sequence). The CDR3 sequence is 14 residues long. V trimming: 6 bases; J trimming: 4 bases; junction bases outside the gene matches: 6. CDR3 nucleotides: TGTGCCAGTAGGAGGGTAGCGGGGGTAGAGACCCAGTACTTC. As protein: CASRRVAGVETQYF.

Here the CDR3 reads CASSPVLVRDNEQFF. The CDR3 DNA sequence: TGTGCCAGCAGCCCCGTACTAGTCCGGGACAATGAGCAGTTCTTC. This sequence joins TRBV7-6 and TRBJ2-1, with D possibly TRBD2 on 5 matching bases. Germline values: CDR1 SGHVS, CDR2 FNYEAQ. V gave up 5 bases and J gave up 5 bases, with 16 bases separating them. The CDR3 consists of 15 residues.

Comments on this clone: At one end the junction does not follow the germline gene, possibly because of a read error. The chain is built from TRBV12-5 and TRBJ1-3, with a tentative D call TRBD1 (6 bases). CDR3 size: 13 residues. Germline CDR1 LGHNT, CDR2 FRNRAP. The DNA for the CDR3 is TGTGCTAGTGGTTTGGTACAGGGACGCCCTGGGGATTTT. This sequence encodes CASGLVQGRPGDF.

V is TRBV19 and J is TRBJ1-1; D perhaps matches TRBD1 (6 bases). The germline CDR1 and CDR2 sequences are LNHDA and SQIVND (reference sequence). This CDR3 region has 12 residues. V gave up 7 bases and J gave up 8 bases, with 14 bases separating them. DNA for the CDR3: TGTGCCAGTATTGGGACATCCCCCGAAGCTTTCTTT. Protein sequence: CASIGTSPEAFF.

The chain joins TRBV18 to TRBJ1-3; D is undetermined. V lost 3 bases and J 0 bases, leaving 12 bases between the germline ends. The CDR3 totals 16 residues. From germline, CDR1 is KGHSH and CDR2 LQKENI. CDR3: CASSPSSSGSGNTIYF. CDR3 nucleotides: TGTGCCAGCTCACCCTCGAGTTCAGGCTCTGGAAACACCATATATTTT.

V and J are TRBV15 and TRBJ1-1; perhaps TRBD1 as D (6 bases). The CDR3 loop spans 13 amino acids. Trimming stripped 4 bases from V and 1 base from J, with 7 bases between. CDR1 is LNHNV, CDR2 YYDKDF, per germline (reference sequence). The CDR3 region has the DNA TGTGCCACCAGCACGGACAGGAACACTGAAGCTTTCTTT. Translated: CATSTDRNTEAFF. Based on the CDR3 plus reference TRBV15 and TRBJ1-1, the full variable domain is DAMVIQNPRYQVTQFGKPVTLSCSQTLNHNVMYWYQQKSSQAPKLLFHYYDKDFNNEADTPDNFQSRRPNTSFCFLDIRSPGLGDTAMYLCATSTDRNTEAFFGQGTRLTVV.

The table lists this clone with a few counts. The chain has TRBV28 and TRBJ1-2, with TRBD1 as a possible D gene (5 bases). This CDR3 comprises 14 residues. V lost 5 bases and J lost 2, with 12 bases in between. Germline V gives CDR1 MDHEN, CDR2 SYDVKM. The CDR3 loop is CASSNAPGNYGYTF. CDR3 in DNA: TGTGCCAGCAGTAACGCTCCAGGGAACTATGGCTACACCTTC.

This clone was observed a handful of times. The chain links TRBV6-5 to TRBJ1-2; D unclear. The CDR3 is made up of 14 amino acids. Trimming took off 7 bases at V and 0 bases at J, with 12 bases between the two ends. Germline V CDR1 and CDR2: MNHEY, SVGAGI. CDR3 DNA sequence: TGTGCCAGCACCCGTGGAGGAACTAACTATGGCTACACCTTC. Its translation: CASTRGGTNYGYTF.

The rearrangement uses TRBV6-5 and TRBJ1-1, with D tentatively TRBD1 (6 bases). V lost 6 bases, J lost 6 bases, and 17 bases lay in between. The CDR3 runs 14 residues. Germline values: CDR1 MNHEY, CDR2 SVGAGI. The CDR3 loop is CASSPQIGGPEAFF. CDR3 in DNA: TGTGCCAGCAGCCCACAAATCGGGGGCCCTGAAGCTTTCTTT.

This clone was counted only a few times. The V gene is TRBV19, the J gene TRBJ2-2; the match to TRBD2 covers 10 bases. The CDR3 is 16 amino acids. Losses at the gene ends were 5 bases for V and 6 bases for J; bases not matched to a gene: 9. In germline, CDR1 is LNHDA, CDR2 SQIVND (reference sequence). The CDR3 region has the DNA TGTGCCAGTAGTGGAGGGACTAGCGTCGGGCCCGGGGAGCTGTTTTTT. Residues: CASSGGTSVGPGELFF.

This sequence joins TRBV14 and TRBJ1-2, with D hard to call. The germline gives CDR1 SGHDN, CDR2 FVKESK. V shed 0 bases and J shed 7 bases, with 12 bases lying between them. This CDR3 has 14 amino acids. The DNA for the CDR3 is TGTGCCAGCAGCCAAGATCTCTTATTCGGTGGCTACACCTTC. It codes for CASSQDLLFGGYTF.

V is TRBV19 and J is TRBJ1-1; D gene unclear. The CDR3 covers 12 residues. In germline, CDR1 is LNHDA, CDR2 SQIVND (reference sequence). The ends were cut back, 10 bases at V and 10 bases at J, with 19 bases in the middle. CDR3 protein: CATSFADGRAFF. In DNA, the CDR3 is TGTGCCACAAGTTTCGCGGATGGCCGAGCTTTCTTT. Full variable domain (rest looked up from reference TRBV19 and TRBJ1-1): DGGITQSPKYLFRKEGQNVTLSCEQNLNHDAMYWYRQDPGQGLRLIYYSQIVNDFQKGDIAEGYSVSREKKESFPLTVTSAQKNPTAFYLCATSFADGRAFFGQGTRLTVV.

This chain uses TRBV6-5 with TRBJ2-5, with TRBD1 as a possible D gene (5 bases). Looked up from germline, CDR1 is MNHEY and CDR2 is SVGAGI. The CDR3 extends over 14 amino acids. Trimming pared 0 bases from V and 5 bases from J, leaving 10 bases between. The chain's CDR3 is CASSYSTASETQYF. DNA of the CDR3: TGTGCCAGCAGTTACTCGACAGCGAGCGAGACCCAGTACTTC.

The chain joins TRBV6-5 to TRBJ1-4; no clear D gene. V lost 6 bases and J lost 3, with 11 bases in between. Germline-derived CDR1 and CDR2 are MNHEY and SVGAGI. This CDR3 contains 14 residues. The CDR3 is CASSSRASNEKLFF. The CDR3 coding sequence is TGTGCCAGCAGCTCCCGGGCCTCTAATGAAAAACTGTTTTTT.

V gene TRBV27 combines with J gene TRBJ1-1; 8 bases align to TRBD1. V trimming: 5 bases; J trimming: 4 bases; junction bases outside the gene matches: 6. Germline loops: CDR1 MNHEY, CDR2 SMNVEV (reference sequence). The CDR3 loop spans 14 amino acids. The CDR3: CASSLGTGFTEAFF. The CDR3 bases are TGTGCCAGCAGTCTTGGGACAGGCTTCACTGAAGCTTTCTTT.

The chain is built from TRBV6-5 and TRBJ1-1, with 9 nucleotides matching TRBD1. The CDR3 runs 15 residues. V was pared by 3 bases and J by 0 bases, with 2 bases of the junction left unmatched. Per germline, CDR1 MNHEY and CDR2 SVGAGI. The CDR3 DNA follows: TGTGCCAGCAGTTATACAGGGGGCTTGAACACTGAAGCTTTCTTT. It is translated as CASSYTGGLNTEAFF.

V is TRBV10-1 and J is TRBJ2-1, with 9 bases matching TRBD2. J gave up 8 bases and V 0 bases, and 8 bases lay outside the gene matches. CDR1 and CDR2 from the germline V gene are WNHNN and SYGVQD (reference sequence). The CDR3 is 16 amino acids. In nucleotides, the CDR3 is TGCGCCAGCAGTGAGTCCCAGAGCGGGGGGAGGCATGAGCAGTTCTTC. As protein: CASSESQSGGRHEQFF.

This chain connects TRBV3-1 (or the pseudogene TRBV3-2) to TRBJ1-1, with 10 bases matching TRBD1. The germline gives CDR1 LGHDT, CDR2 YNNKEL (reference sequence). V gave up 4 bases and J gave up 4 bases; unmatched junction bases: 0. The CDR3 loop spans 13 amino acids. CDR3 nucleotides: TGTGCCAGCAGCCGGACAGGGGGCACTGAAGCTTTCTTT. It codes for CASSRTGGTEAFF.